Listed below are T cell receptor beta chains from one sample, sequenced in a study of cytomegalovirus exposure and HLA in healthy donors. Measured with immunoSEQ multiplex PCR; TCRdb has only the in-frame clones, and not every one. This sample carries roughly 130,000 clones, about two thirds of them seen once, and the ten largest clones take 2.9%. Sequencing was carried out using PBMCs. The receptors here all came from a human donor in good health. The CDR3 runs from the conserved cysteine through the conserved F or W. D genes are given only for firm matches. Clone size, where shown, is once, few, many, or a class for clones that have expanded.

V	D	size	J	CDR3	DNA
TRBV29-1	.	few	TRBJ2-1	CSVAGESYYNEQFF	TGCAGCGTGGCCGGGGAATCGTACTACAATGAGCAGTTCTTC
TRBV19	TRBD1	.	TRBJ2-3	CASSIYGQGKGTQYF	TGTGCCAGTAGTATTTACGGACAGGGTAAGGGGACGCAGTATTTT
TRBV6-5	.	.	TRBJ1-1	CASSISQAYSEAFF	TGTGCCAGCTCAATTTCTCAGGCCTACAGTGAAGCTTTCTTT
TRBV7-9	TRBD2	.	TRBJ2-1	CASSFRLAGAYNEQFF	TGTGCCAGCAGCTTCCGACTAGCGGGAGCCTACAATGAGCAGTTCTTC
TRBV5-1	TRBD1	.	TRBJ1-2	CASSLVQGANGYTF	TGCGCCAGCAGCTTGGTTCAGGGGGCGAATGGCTACACCTTC
TRBV15	TRBD2	few	TRBJ2-1	CATREGAYNEQFF	TGTGCCACCCGGGAGGGCGCCTACAATGAGCAGTTCTTC
TRBV10-3	TRBD1	.	TRBJ2-6	CAVRQGTGANVLTF	TGTGCCGTCCGACAGGGGACTGGGGCCAACGTCCTGACTTTC
TRBV5-6	TRBD2	.	TRBJ2-1	CASSSGLAGGSHNEQFF	TGTGCCAGCAGCTCTGGACTAGCGGGAGGCTCCCACAATGAGCAGTTCTTC
TRBV27	TRBD1	.	TRBJ1-6	CASTTGGRNSPLHF	TGTGCCAGCACGACAGGGGGCCGGAATTCACCCCTCCACTTT
TRBV6-5	TRBD1	.	TRBJ1-5	CASSPRTGGNQPQHF	TGTGCCAGCAGTCCAAGGACAGGGGGCAATCAGCCCCAGCATTTT
TRBV6-4	.	.	TRBJ2-3	CASSGRRGATDTQYF	TGTGCCAGCAGTGGACGTCGGGGGGCTACAGATACGCAGTATTTT
TRBV7-2	.	.	TRBJ2-7	CASSPTRGEGLIEQYF	TGTGCCAGCAGCCCAACAAGGGGGGAGGGCCTAATCGAGCAGTACTTC
TRBV6-6	TRBD1	.	TRBJ1-1	CASSTSDRGVGAFF	TGTGCCAGCAGTACATCGGACAGGGGTGTTGGAGCTTTCTTT